This TCR beta chain was sequenced for a study of blood T cell repertoires in COVID-19. Study at large: Both acute and convalescent COVID-19 samples were obtained from the United States, Italy and Spain.

V lost 3 bases to trimming and J lost 1 base; unmatched junction nucleotides: 4. CDR1 is SGHVS, CDR2 FQNEAQ, per germline. This CDR3 spans 15 amino acids. Method: immunoSEQ multiplex PCR; TCRdb's copy keeps in-frame clones and lacks some. The table lists about 180,000 clones, approximately 85% of them singletons. Participants, roughly 18 to 90 years old, spanned fewer than 25 US areas. V and J are TRBV7-8 and TRBJ2-7; 9 bases agree with TRBD2. Sequenced material: PBMCs or T cells enriched from blood (not recorded which). This receptor was taken from a woman in her thirties who had recovered from COVID-19. In DNA, the CDR3 is TGTGCCAGCAGCTTCCTTAGCGGGAGATCCTACGAGCAGTACTTC. It yields the protein CASSFLSGRSYEQYF. The full variable domain, its missing parts supplied by reference TRBV7-8 and TRBJ2-7, is GAGVSQSPRYKVAKRGQDVALRCDPISGHVSLFWYQQALGQGPEFLTYFQNEAQLDKSGLPSDRFFAERPEGSVSTLKIQRTQQEDSAVYLCASSFLSGRSYEQYFGPGTRLTVT.